This T cell receptor (beta chain) came from a study of cytomegalovirus exposure and HLA in healthy donors. This PCR relied on a set of 60 Vbeta primers and 13 Jbeta primers. This table comes from immunoSEQ multiplex PCR, and its TCRdb copy is limited to in-frame clones, with some not included. This table holds 150,000 to 200,000 clones, 77% found once. This CDR3 spans 16 amino acids. J was trimmed by 4 bases and V by 2 bases; bases with no gene match: 6. Germline CDR1 reads SGHTA; CDR2 reads FQGTGA. Specimen: PBMCs. This clonotype was sampled from a woman in her 30s in good health and CMV-seropositive. The J gene is TRBJ2-5, the V gene TRBV7-3; TRBD2 matches 11 bases. CDR3 DNA sequence: TGTGCCAGCAGCTTACGCGGTCTAGCGGGAGGAGAGACCCAGTACTTC. Its protein is CASSLRGLAGGETQYF.